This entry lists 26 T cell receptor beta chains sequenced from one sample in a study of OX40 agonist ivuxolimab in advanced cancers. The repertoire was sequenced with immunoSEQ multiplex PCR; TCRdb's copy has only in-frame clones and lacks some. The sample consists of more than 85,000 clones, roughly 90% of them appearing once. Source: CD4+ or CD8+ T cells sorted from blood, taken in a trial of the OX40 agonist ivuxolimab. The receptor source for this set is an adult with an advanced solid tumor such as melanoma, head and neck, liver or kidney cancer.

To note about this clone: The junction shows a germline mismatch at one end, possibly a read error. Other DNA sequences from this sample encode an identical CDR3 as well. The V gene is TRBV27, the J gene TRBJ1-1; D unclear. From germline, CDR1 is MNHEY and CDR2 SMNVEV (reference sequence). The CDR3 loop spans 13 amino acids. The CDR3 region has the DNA TGTGCCAGCAGTTGGGGAACACGTTCTGAGGCTTTCTTT. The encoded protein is CASSWGTRSEAFF.

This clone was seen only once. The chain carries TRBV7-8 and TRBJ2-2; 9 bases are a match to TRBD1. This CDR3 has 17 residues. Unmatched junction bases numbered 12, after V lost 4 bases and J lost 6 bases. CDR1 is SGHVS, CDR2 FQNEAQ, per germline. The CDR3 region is CASSSPSTGGRAGELFF. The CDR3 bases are TGTGCCAGCAGCTCCCCTTCGACAGGGGGGAGAGCCGGGGAGCTGTTTTTT.

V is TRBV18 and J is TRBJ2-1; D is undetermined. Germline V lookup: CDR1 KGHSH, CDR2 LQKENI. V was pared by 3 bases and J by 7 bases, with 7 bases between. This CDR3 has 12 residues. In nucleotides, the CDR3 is TGTGCCAGCTCACCCTCGCGGAATGAGCAGTTCTTC. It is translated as CASSPSRNEQFF. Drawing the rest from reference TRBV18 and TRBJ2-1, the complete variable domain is NAGVMQNPRHLVRRRGQEARLRCSPMKGHSHVYWYRQLPEEGLKFMVYLQKENIIDESGMPKERFSAEFPKEGPSILRIQQVVRGDSAAYFCASSPSRNEQFFGPGTRLTVL.

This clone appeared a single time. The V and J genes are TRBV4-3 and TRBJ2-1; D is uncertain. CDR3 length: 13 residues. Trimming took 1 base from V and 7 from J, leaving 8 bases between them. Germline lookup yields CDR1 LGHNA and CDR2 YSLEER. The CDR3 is CASSQVFDNEQFF. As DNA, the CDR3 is TGCGCCAGCAGCCAAGTGTTTGATAATGAGCAGTTCTTC.

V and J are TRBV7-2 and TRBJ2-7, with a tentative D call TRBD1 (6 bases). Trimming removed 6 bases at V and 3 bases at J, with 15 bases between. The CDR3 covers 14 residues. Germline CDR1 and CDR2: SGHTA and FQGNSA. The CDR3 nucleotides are TGTGCCAGCAGTTCATCAGCAGGGGACTACGAGCAGTACTTC. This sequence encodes CASSSSAGDYEQYF.

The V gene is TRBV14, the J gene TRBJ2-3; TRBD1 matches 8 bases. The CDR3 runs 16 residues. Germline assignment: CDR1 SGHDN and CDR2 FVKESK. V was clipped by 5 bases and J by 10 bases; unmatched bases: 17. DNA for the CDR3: TGTGCCAGCAGCTACGGACAGGGAGTGTTTGACCCCGCGCAGTATTTT. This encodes CASSYGQGVFDPAQYF.

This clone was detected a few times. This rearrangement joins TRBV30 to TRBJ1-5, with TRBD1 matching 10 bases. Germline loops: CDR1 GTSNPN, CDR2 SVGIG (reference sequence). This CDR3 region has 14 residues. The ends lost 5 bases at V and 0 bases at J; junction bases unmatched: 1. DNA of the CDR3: TGTGCCTGGGACAGGGGGCGTAGCAATCAGCCCCAGCATTTT. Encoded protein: CAWDRGRSNQPQHF.

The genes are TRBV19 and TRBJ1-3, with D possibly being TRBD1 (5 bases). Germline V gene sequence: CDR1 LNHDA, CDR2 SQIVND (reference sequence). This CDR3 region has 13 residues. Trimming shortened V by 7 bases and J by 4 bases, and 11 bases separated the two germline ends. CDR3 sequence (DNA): TGTGCCAGTATCCAGGGATCGGGAAACACCATATATTTT. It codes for CASIQGSGNTIYF.

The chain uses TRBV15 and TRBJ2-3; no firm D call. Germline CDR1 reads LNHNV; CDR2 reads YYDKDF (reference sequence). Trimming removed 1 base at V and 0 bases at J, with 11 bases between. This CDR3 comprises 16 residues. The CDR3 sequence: CATSRGAASSTDTQYF. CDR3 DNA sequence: TGTGCCACCAGCAGAGGTGCTGCATCTAGCACAGATACGCAGTATTTT.

CDR3 residues: CASSPSAGLLLKLFF. The CDR3 DNA is TGTGCCAGCAGTCCGTCGGCGGGGTTGTTACTAAAACTGTTTTTT. The chain is built from TRBV28 and TRBJ1-4; D remains unclear. The germline V gene encodes CDR1 MDHEN and CDR2 SYDVKM. The CDR3 spans 15 residues. Trimming shortened V by 5 bases and J by 10 bases, and 20 bases separated the two germline ends. Supplemented by reference TRBV28 and TRBJ1-4, the full variable domain reads DVKVTQSSRYLVKRTGEKVFLECVQDMDHENMFWYRQDPGLGLRLIYFSYDVKMKEKGDIPEGYSVSREKKERFSLILESASTNQTSMYLCASSPSAGLLLKLFFGSGTQLSVL.

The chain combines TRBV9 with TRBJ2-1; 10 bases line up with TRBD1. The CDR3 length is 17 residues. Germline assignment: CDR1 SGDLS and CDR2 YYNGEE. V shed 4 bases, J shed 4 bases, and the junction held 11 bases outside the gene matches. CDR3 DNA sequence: TGTGCCAGCAGCCCCGAGCAGGGGACAGGGGTATACAATGAGCAGTTCTTC. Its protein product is CASSPEQGTGVYNEQFF.

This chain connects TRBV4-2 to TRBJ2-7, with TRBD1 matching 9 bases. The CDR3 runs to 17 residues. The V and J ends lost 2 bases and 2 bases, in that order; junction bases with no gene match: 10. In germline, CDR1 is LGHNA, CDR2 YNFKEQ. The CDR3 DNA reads TGTGCCAGCAGCCAACGCAACCACCGGGACAGGGCCTACGAGCAGTACTTC. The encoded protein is CASSQRNHRDRAYEQYF.

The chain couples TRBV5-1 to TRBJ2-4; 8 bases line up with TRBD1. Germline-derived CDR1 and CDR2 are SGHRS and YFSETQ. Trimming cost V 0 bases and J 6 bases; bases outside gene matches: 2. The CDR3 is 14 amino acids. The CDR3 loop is CASSLEGQGNIQYF. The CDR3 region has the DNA TGCGCCAGCAGCTTGGAAGGACAGGGAAACATTCAGTACTTC.

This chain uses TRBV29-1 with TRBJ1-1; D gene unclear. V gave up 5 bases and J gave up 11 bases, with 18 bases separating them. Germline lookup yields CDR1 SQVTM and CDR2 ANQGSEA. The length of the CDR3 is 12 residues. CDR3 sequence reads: CSVRIYSGLAFF. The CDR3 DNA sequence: TGCAGCGTTAGGATTTATTCGGGTTTGGCTTTCTTT.

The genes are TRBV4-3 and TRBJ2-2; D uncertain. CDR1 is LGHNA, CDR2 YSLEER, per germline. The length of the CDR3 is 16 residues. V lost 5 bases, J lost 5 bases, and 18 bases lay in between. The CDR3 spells CASSGPGGPGTGELFF. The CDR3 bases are TGCGCCAGCAGCGGCCCGGGTGGGCCTGGTACCGGGGAGCTGTTTTTT.

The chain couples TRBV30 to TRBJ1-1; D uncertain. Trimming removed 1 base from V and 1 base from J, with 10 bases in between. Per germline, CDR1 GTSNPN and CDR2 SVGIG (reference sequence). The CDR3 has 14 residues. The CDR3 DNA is TGTGCCTGGAGTGGTATAGGCGGGAACACTGAAGCTTTCTTT. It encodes CAWSGIGGNTEAFF.

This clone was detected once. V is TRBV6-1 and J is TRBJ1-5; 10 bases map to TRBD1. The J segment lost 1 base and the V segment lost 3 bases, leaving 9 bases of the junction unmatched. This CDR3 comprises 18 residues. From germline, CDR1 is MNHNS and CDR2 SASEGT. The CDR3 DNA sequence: TGTGCCAGCAGTGAGTTCAATCAGGGACAGGGGAGCAATCAGCCCCAGCATTTT. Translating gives CASSEFNQGQGSNQPQHF.

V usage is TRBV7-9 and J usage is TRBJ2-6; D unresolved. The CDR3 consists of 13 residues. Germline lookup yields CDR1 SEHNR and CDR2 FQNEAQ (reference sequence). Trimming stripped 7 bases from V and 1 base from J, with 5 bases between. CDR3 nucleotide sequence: TGTGCCAGCAAAAGGTCTGGGGCCAACGTCCTGACTTTC. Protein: CASKRSGANVLTF. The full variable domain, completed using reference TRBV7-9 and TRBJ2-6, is DTGVSQNPRHKITKRGQNVTFRCDPISEHNRLYWYRQTLGQGPEFLTYFQNEAQLEKSRLLSDRFSAERPKGSFSTLEIQRTEQGDSAMYLCASKRSGANVLTFGAGSRLTVL.

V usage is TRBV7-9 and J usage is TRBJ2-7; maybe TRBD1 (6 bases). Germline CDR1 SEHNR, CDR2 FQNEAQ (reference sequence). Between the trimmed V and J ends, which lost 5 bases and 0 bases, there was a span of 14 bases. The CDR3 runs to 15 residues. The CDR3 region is CASSISGTNSYEQYF. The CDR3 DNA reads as TGTGCCAGCAGCATCTCCGGGACAAACTCCTACGAGCAGTACTTC.

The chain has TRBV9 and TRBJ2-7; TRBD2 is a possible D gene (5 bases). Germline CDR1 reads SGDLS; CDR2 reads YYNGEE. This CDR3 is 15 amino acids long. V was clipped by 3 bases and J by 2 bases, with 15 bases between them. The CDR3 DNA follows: TGTGCCAGCAGCGAGGCAGTGGGAGCGGCCTACGAGCAGTACTTC. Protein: CASSEAVGAAYEQYF.

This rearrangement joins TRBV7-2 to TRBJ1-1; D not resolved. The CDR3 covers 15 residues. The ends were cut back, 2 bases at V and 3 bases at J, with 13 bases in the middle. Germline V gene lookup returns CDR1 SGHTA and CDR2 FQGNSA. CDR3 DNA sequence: TGTGCCAGCAGCTTATCCGGAGCAGTGTACACTGAAGCTTTCTTT. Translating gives CASSLSGAVYTEAFF.

The CDR3 loop reads CASRQTPGGTEAFF. DNA of the CDR3: TGTGCCAGCAGACAGACCCCGGGAGGCACTGAAGCTTTCTTT. V is TRBV7-6 and J is TRBJ1-1; D gene ambiguous. The CDR3 spans 14 residues. V dropped 6 bases and J dropped 4 bases, with 15 bases sitting between them. In germline, CDR1 is SGHVS, CDR2 FNYEAQ. Complete variable domain (other parts from reference TRBV7-6 and TRBJ1-1): GAGVSQSPRYKVTKRGQDVALRCDPISGHVSLYWYRQALGQGPEFLTYFNYEAQQDKSGLPNDRFSAERPEGSISTLTIQRTEQRDSAMYRCASRQTPGGTEAFFGQGTRLTVV.

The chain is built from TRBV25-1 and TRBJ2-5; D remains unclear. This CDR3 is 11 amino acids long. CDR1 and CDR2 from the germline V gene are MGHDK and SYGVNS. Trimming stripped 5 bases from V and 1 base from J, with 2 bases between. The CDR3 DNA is TGTGCCAGCAGTTTCCAAGAGACCCAGTACTTC. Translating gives CASSFQETQYF.

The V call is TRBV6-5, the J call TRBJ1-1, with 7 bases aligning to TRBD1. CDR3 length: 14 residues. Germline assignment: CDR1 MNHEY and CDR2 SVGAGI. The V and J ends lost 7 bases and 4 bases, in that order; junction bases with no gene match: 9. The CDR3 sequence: CASTREGGGTEAFF. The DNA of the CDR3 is TGTGCCAGCACCCGTGAAGGGGGCGGCACTGAAGCTTTCTTT.

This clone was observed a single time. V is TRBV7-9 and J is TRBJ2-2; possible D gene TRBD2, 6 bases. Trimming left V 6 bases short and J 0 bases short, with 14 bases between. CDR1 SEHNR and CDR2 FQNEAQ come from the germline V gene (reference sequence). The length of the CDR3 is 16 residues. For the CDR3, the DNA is TGTGCCAGCAGAAAGGGTAGCGGAGCGAACACCGGGGAGCTGTTTTTT. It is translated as CASRKGSGANTGELFF.

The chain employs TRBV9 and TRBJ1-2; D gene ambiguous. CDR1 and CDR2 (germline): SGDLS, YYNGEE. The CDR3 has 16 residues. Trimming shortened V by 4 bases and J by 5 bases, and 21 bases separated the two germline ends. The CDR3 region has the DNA TGTGCCAGCAGCCCTAACCAAGGTCTGGGGAAATATGGCTACACCTTC. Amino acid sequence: CASSPNQGLGKYGYTF. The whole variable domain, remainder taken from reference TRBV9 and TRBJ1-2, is DSGVTQTPKHLITATGQRVTLRCSPRSGDLSVYWYQQSLDQGLQFLIQYYNGEERAKGNILERFSAQQFPDLHSELNLSSLELGDSALYFCASSPNQGLGKYGYTFGSGTRLTVV.